This T cell receptor beta chain comes out of a study of blood T cell repertoires in COVID-19. Study-wide background: From T cells, B-cell-depleted T cells, or PBMCs came the material, which was cDNA or gDNA.

In Cohort 3, a recovered donor had either two negative PCRs, clearance, or symptom resolution. CDR3 length: 13 amino acids. Germline assignment: CDR1 LNHDA and CDR2 SQIVND (reference sequence). Trimming cost V 2 bases and J 2 bases, with 6 bases left between them. Clones were read by immunoSEQ multiplex PCR, and TCRdb kept only the in-frame ones, dropping some. Among about 270,000 clones listed, roughly nine tenths were seen once. The specimen sequenced was PBMCs or T cells enriched from blood (not recorded which). The chain joins TRBV19 to TRBJ1-2, with D perhaps matching TRBD1 (5 bases). The receptor comes from a woman between 18 and 29 years old who had recovered from COVID-19. The CDR3 protein is CASSIPGNYGYTF. The CDR3 nucleotides are TGTGCCAGTAGTATACCAGGGAACTATGGCTACACCTTC.